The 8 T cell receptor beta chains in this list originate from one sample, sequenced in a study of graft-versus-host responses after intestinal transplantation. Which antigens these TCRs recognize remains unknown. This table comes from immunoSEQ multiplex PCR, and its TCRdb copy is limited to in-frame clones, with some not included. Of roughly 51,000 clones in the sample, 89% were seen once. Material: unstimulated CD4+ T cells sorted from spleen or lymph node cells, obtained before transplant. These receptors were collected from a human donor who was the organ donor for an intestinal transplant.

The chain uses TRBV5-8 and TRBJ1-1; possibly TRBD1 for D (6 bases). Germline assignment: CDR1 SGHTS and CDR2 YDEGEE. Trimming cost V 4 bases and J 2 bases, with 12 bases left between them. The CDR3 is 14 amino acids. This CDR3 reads CASSTGQLNTEAFF. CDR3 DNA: TGTGCCAGCAGCACGGGACAACTAAACACTGAAGCTTTCTTT.

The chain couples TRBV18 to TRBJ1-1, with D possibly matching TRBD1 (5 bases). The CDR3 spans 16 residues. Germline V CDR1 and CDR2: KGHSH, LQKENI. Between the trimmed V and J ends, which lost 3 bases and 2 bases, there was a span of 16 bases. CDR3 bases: TGTGCCAGCTCACCGTGGGCTATAGGGGCAAACACTGAAGCTTTCTTT. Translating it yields CASSPWAIGANTEAFF.

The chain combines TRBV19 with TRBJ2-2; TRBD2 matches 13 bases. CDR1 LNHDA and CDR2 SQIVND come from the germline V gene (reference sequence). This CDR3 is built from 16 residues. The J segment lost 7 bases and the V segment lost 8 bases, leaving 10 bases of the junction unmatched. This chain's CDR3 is CASSGTSGTYFGELFF. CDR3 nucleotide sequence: TGTGCCAGTTCTGGGACTAGCGGGACATACTTCGGGGAGCTGTTTTTT.

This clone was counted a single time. The CDR3 sequence: CASSLITGGNYGYTF. In DNA, the CDR3 is TGCGCCAGCAGCTTGATAACAGGGGGTAACTATGGCTACACCTTC. The rearrangement uses TRBV5-1 and TRBJ1-2; 8 nucleotides align to TRBD1. V was pared by 1 base and J by 1 base, with 3 bases of the junction left unmatched. This CDR3 contains 15 residues. Per the germline V gene, CDR1 is SGHRS and CDR2 is YFSETQ. Together with reference TRBV5-1 and TRBJ1-2, the CDR3 gives the full variable domain: KAGVTQTPRYLIKTRGQQVTLSCSPISGHRSVSWYQQTPGQGLQFLFEYFSETQRNKGNFPGRFSGRQFSNSRSEMNVSTLELGDSALYLCASSLITGGNYGYTFGSGTRLTVV.

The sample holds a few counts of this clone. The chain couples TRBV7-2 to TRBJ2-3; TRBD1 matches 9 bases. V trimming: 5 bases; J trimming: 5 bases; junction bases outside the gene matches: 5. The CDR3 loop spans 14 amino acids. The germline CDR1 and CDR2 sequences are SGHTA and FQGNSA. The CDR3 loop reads CASSTGQGRDTQYF. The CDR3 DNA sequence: TGTGCCAGCAGCACAGGACAGGGGAGAGATACGCAGTATTTT.

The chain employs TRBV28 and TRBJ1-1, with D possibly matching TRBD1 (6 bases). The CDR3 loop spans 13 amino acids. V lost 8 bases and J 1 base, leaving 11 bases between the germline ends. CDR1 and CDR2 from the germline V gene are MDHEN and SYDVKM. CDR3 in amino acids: CASFSTGNTEAFF. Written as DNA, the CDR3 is TGTGCCAGCTTCTCGACAGGGAACACTGAAGCTTTCTTT.

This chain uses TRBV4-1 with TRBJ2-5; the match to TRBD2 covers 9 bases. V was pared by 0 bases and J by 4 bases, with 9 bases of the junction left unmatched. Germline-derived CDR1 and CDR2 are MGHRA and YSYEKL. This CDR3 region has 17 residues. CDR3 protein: CASSQEGSGRSRETQYF. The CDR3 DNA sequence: TGCGCCAGCAGCCAAGAGGGCAGCGGGAGGAGTAGAGAGACCCAGTACTTC.

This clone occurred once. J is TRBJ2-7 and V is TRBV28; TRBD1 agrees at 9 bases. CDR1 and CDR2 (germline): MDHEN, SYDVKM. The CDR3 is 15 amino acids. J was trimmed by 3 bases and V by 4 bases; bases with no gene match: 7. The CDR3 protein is CASSSPGQGNYEQYF. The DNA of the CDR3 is TGTGCCAGCAGTTCCCCGGGACAGGGCAACTACGAGCAGTACTTC. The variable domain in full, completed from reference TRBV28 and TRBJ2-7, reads DVKVTQSSRYLVKRTGEKVFLECVQDMDHENMFWYRQDPGLGLRLIYFSYDVKMKEKGDIPEGYSVSREKKERFSLILESASTNQTSMYLCASSSPGQGNYEQYFGPGTRLTVT.